This record covers a single TCR beta chain. Its antigen is as yet unknown. Relative to the germline gene, one junction end is altered; a read error may explain this. Per the germline V gene, CDR1 is SGHAT and CDR2 is FQNNGV. The CDR3 is 16 residues long. A constant-region primer served to make TCR beta cDNA from about 530 ng total RNA. Three rounds of nested multiplex PCR with slightly modified ARM-PCR produced TCR beta libraries. Forward primers for TRBV1-TRBV30 and a C-beta reverse primer served the first two PCR rounds, at approximately 10 cycles each. TCRdb fed the multiplex PCR reads into MiXCR, producing one record per CDR3 protein. The sample has 25,000 to 35,000 distinct CDR3 sequences, roughly 70% seen once. This record comes from a study of tumor-infiltrating lymphocytes in primary liver carcinoma. Study-wide results and limits: Tumor-blood pairs (like tumor-adjacent pairs) overlapped less than tumor region pairs did.

It was from approximately 20-30 mg of unsorted bulk tissue that RNA and DNA were co-extracted. The chain recombines TRBV11-2 with TRBJ2-1; TRBD2 matches 11 bases. This TCR was recovered from a woman aged 25 to 39 with primary liver carcinoma and hepatitis B virus infection. Sequenced sample: liver tumor tissue from sampling region 3. Described subset: tumor region T3, left-lateral pole. As DNA, the CDR3 is TGTACCAGCGGCACCTCTCTAGCGGGAGGAAACAATGAGCAGTTCTTC. Translating gives CTSGTSLAGGNNEQFF. Full variable domain (missing parts from reference TRBV11-2 and TRBJ2-1): EAGVAQSPRYKIIEKRQSVAFWCNPISGHATLYWYQQILGQGPKLLIQFQNNGVVDDSQLPKDRFSAERLKGVDSTLKIQPAKLEDSAVYLCTSGTSLAGGNNEQFFGPGTRLTVL.